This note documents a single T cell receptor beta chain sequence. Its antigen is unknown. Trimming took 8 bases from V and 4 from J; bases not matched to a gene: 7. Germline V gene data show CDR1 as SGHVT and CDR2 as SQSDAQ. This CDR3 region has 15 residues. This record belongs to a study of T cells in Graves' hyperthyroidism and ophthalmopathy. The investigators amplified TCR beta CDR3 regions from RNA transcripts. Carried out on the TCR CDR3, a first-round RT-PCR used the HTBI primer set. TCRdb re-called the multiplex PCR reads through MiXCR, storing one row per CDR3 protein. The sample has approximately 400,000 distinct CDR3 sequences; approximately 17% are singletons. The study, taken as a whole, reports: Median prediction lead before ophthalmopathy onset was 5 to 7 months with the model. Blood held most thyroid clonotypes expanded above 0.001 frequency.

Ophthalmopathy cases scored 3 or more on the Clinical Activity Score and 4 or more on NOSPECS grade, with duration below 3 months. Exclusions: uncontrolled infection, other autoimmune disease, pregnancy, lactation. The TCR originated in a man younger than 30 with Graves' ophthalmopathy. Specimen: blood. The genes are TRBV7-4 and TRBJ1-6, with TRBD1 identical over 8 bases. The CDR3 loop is CASQGARSYNSPLHF. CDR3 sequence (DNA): TGTGCCAGCCAGGGGGCAAGGTCGTATAATTCACCCCTCCACTTT.